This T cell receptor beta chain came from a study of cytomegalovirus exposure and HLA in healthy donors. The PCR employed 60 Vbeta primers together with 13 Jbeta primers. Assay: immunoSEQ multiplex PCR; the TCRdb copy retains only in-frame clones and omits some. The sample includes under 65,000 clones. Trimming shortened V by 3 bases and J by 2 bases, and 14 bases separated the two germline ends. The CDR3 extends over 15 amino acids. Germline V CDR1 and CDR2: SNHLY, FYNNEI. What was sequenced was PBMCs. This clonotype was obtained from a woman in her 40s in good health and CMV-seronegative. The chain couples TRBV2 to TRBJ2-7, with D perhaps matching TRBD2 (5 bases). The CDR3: CASSDLSGFPYEQYF. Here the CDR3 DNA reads TGTGCCAGCAGTGATCTCAGCGGATTCCCCTACGAGCAGTACTTC.